This TCR beta chain was sequenced for a study of blood T cell repertoires in COVID-19. Sequenced by immunoSEQ multiplex PCR; TCRdb stores in-frame clones only, minus some. The sample lists under 200,000 clones, about 80% occurring once. CDR3 size: 13 residues. The germline V and J ends were trimmed by 3 bases and 4 bases, with 8 bases remaining between them. Looked up from germline, CDR1 is MDHEN and CDR2 is SYDVKM. The TCR was taken from a man under 40 with active or convalescent COVID-19. The chain joins TRBV28 to TRBJ2-3; D remains unclear. The source material was peripheral blood. The CDR3 bases are TGTGCCAGCAGTTTGAAGCTCCCAGATACGCAGTATTTT. This codes for CASSLKLPDTQYF.